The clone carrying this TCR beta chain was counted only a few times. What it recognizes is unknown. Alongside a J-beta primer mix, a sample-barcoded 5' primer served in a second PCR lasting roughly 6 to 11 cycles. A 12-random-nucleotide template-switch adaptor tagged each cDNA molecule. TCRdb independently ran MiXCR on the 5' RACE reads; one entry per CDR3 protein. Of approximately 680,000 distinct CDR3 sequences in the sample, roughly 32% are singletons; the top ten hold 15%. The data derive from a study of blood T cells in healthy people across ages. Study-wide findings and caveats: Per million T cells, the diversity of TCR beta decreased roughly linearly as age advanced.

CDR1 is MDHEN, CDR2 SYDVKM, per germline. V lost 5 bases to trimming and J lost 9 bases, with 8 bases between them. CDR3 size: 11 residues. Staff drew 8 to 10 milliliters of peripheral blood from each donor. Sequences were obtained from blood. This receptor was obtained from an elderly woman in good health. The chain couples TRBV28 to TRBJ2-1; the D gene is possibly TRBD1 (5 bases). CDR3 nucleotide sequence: TGTGCCAGCAGTCCCCAGGGTGAGCAGTTCTTC. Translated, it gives CASSPQGEQFF.